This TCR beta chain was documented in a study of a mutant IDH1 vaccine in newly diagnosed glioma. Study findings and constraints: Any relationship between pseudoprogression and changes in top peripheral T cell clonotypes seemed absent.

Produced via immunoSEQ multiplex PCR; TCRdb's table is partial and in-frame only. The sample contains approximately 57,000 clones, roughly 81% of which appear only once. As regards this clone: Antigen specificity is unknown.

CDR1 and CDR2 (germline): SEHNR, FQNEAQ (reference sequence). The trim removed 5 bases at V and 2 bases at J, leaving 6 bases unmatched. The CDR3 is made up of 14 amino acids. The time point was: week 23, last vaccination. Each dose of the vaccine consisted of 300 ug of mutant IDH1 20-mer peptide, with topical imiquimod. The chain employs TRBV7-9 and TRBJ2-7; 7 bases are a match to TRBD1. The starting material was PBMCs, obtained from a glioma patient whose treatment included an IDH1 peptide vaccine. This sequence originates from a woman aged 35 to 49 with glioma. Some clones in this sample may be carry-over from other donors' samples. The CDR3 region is CASSGWDSPYEQYF. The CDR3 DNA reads TGTGCCAGCAGCGGCTGGGACAGTCCCTACGAGCAGTACTTC.